A single sample gave rise to the 8 T cell receptor beta chains below, sequenced in a study of cytomegalovirus exposure and HLA in healthy donors. Both 60 Vbeta primers and 13 Jbeta primers went into the PCR. Profiled with immunoSEQ multiplex PCR; TCRdb holds only in-frame clones, not every one. The data contain 150,000 to 200,000 clones, around nine tenths of them singletons. Sequencing was done on a sample of PBMCs. These receptors were collected from a woman aged 18-35 years in good health and CMV-seronegative.

This chain joins TRBV7-6 and TRBJ2-5; maybe TRBD2 (6 bases). CDR1 is SGHVS and CDR2 is FNYEAQ in the germline V gene. Trimming took off 4 bases at V and 1 base at J, with 10 bases between the two ends. CDR3 length equals 14 residues. The CDR3 loop reads CASSYSGTQETQYF. As DNA, the CDR3 is TGTGCCAGCAGCTATAGCGGTACCCAAGAGACCCAGTACTTC. The full variable domain, its missing parts supplied by reference TRBV7-6 and TRBJ2-5, is GAGVSQSPRYKVTKRGQDVALRCDPISGHVSLYWYRQALGQGPEFLTYFNYEAQQDKSGLPNDRFSAERPEGSISTLTIQRTEQRDSAMYRCASSYSGTQETQYFGPGTRLLVL.

J is TRBJ2-7 and V is TRBV5-6; D is possibly TRBD2 (5 bases). V lost 2 bases and J lost 0, with 9 bases in between. This CDR3 comprises 14 residues. Germline CDR1 SGHDT, CDR2 YYEEEE. The CDR3 bases are TGTGCCAGCAGCTTCCTAGCTATCTCCTACGAGCAGTACTTC. Translated: CASSFLAISYEQYF.

This chain uses TRBV9 with TRBJ2-2, with 9 nucleotides matching TRBD2. This CDR3 is built from 19 residues. Germline-derived CDR1 and CDR2 are SGDLS and YYNGEE. V lost 4 bases and J lost 5; bases outside the gene matches: 18. CDR3 sequence (DNA): TGTGCCAGCAGCCCCCGCGTCGGACTGGCGGGAGGGCATACCGGGGAGCTGTTTTTT. As protein: CASSPRVGLAGGHTGELFF. Combining the CDR3 with reference TRBV9 and TRBJ2-2 gives the whole variable domain DSGVTQTPKHLITATGQRVTLRCSPRSGDLSVYWYQQSLDQGLQFLIQYYNGEERAKGNILERFSAQQFPDLHSELNLSSLELGDSALYFCASSPRVGLAGGHTGELFFGEGSRLTVL.

The DNA for the CDR3 is TGCGCCAGCAGCTTGGGTGCTTCGGGAGCCTACGAGCAGTACTTC. This encodes CASSLGASGAYEQYF. The rearrangement joins TRBV5-1 to TRBJ2-7; D is perhaps TRBD2 (6 bases). V gave up 0 bases and J gave up 2 bases, with 12 bases separating them. This CDR3 is 15 amino acids long. Germline CDR1 and CDR2: SGHRS and YFSETQ.

This clone showed up just once. The chain employs TRBV10-3 and TRBJ1-4, with 9 bases matching TRBD1. V trimming: 2 bases; J trimming: 13 bases; junction bases outside the gene matches: 2. CDR3 length: 12 amino acids. Germline CDR1 and CDR2: ENHRY and SYGVKD. In nucleotides, the CDR3 is TGTGCCATCAGTGAGGGGGGACAGGGACTGTTTTTT. Its translation is CAISEGGQGLFF.

The chain joins TRBV4-2 to TRBJ2-7, with 11 bases matching TRBD2. Trimming removed 0 bases from V and 2 bases from J; junction bases left unmatched: 9. Germline V gives CDR1 LGHNA, CDR2 YNFKEQ. The CDR3 has 18 amino acids. As DNA, the CDR3 is TGTGCCAGCAGCCAAGATAGCACTAGCGGGGGAACTACCTACGAGCAGTACTTC. This codes for CASSQDSTSGGTTYEQYF.

The chain couples TRBV29-1 to TRBJ2-5; 7 nucleotides line up with TRBD1. The CDR3 is made up of 18 amino acids. Germline V gives CDR1 SQVTM, CDR2 ANQGSEA. Trimming cost V 7 bases and J 4 bases; bases outside gene matches: 24. CDR3 DNA sequence: TGCAGCGCCCTCAAGGACTTCGCCCCATTGCCAGGGGGAGAGACCCAGTACTTC. It specifies CSALKDFAPLPGGETQYF.

The chain recombines TRBV5-4 with TRBJ2-4; 8 bases match TRBD1. The CDR3 runs to 17 residues. Trimming at V came to 4 bases and at J to 4 bases, leaving 13 bases not matched to a gene. Per the germline V gene, CDR1 is SGHNT and CDR2 is YYREEE (reference sequence). In nucleotides, the CDR3 is TGTGCCAGCAGCGGGAGCGTTATTACAGGGGGTAAAAACATTCAGTACTTC. Translating gives CASSGSVITGGKNIQYF.